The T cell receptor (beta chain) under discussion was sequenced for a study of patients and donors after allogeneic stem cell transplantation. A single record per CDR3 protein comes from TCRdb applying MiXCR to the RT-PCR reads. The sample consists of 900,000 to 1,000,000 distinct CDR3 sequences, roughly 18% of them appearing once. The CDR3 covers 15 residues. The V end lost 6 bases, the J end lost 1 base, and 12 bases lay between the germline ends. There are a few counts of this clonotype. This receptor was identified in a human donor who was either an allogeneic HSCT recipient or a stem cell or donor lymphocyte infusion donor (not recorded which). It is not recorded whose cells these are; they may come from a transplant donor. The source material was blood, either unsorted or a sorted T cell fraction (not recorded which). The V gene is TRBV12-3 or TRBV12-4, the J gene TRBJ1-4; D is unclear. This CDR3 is CASRADGRTNEKLFF. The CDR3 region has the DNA TGTGCCAGCAGGGCCGACGGCCGAACTAATGAAAAACTGTTTTTT.